These 9 T cell receptor beta chains were sequenced from one sample in a study of blood T cell repertoires in COVID-19. Sequencing used immunoSEQ multiplex PCR; TCRdb keeps in-frame clones, though not all of them. This table holds approximately 99,000 clones, 65% to 80% found once. Sequenced input: peripheral blood. The receptors stem from a woman in her forties with acute or convalescent COVID-19.

Comment on this clone: The same CDR3 can be traced to other DNA sequences in this sample. The chain carries TRBV5-1 and TRBJ1-6, with TRBD1 as a possible D gene (5 bases). The CDR3 runs 15 residues. Trimming stripped 1 base from V and 6 bases from J, with 11 bases between. Germline assignment: CDR1 SGHRS and CDR2 YFSETQ. This chain's CDR3 is CASSLRGGVNSPLHF. The CDR3 nucleotides read TGCGCCAGCAGCTTGCGGGGGGGGGTTAATTCACCCCTCCACTTT.

The chain has TRBV9 and TRBJ1-4; D call uncertain. CDR3 length: 15 amino acids. Germline V lookup: CDR1 SGDLS, CDR2 YYNGEE. The V end was cut by 3 bases, the J end by 5 bases, with 14 bases between. Here the CDR3 reads CASSGQHGINEKLFF. The CDR3 nucleotides are TGTGCCAGCAGCGGACAACACGGGATCAATGAAAAACTGTTTTTT.

In its sample, this clone was seen once. The rearrangement joins TRBV3-1 (or the pseudogene TRBV3-2) to TRBJ2-4, with D perhaps TRBD1 (6 bases). Trimming removed 4 bases at V and 0 bases at J, with 19 bases between. The CDR3 is made up of 18 amino acids. Germline CDR1 reads LGHDT; CDR2 reads YNNKEL (reference sequence). The CDR3 sequence: CASSLLQGRGVAKNIQYF. CDR3 bases: TGTGCCAGCAGCCTGCTTCAGGGGCGCGGAGTAGCCAAAAACATTCAGTACTTC.

This rearrangement joins TRBV11-2 to TRBJ2-7; the D gene is possibly TRBD1 (5 bases). Germline V lookup: CDR1 SGHAT, CDR2 FQNNGV. CDR3 length: 13 residues. The V end was cut by 3 bases, the J end by 3 bases, with 9 bases between. The CDR3 DNA sequence: TGTGCCAGCAGCTTTAACAGGAACTACGAGCAGTACTTC. This gives the protein CASSFNRNYEQYF.

The chain joins TRBV19 to TRBJ1-1; 8 positions agree with TRBD1. CDR1 is LNHDA, CDR2 SQIVND, per germline (reference sequence). This CDR3 is 15 amino acids long. V lost 4 bases and J lost 9; bases outside the gene matches: 13. This CDR3 reads CASSTSGSGGRKAFF. As DNA, the CDR3 is TGTGCCAGTAGTACCTCCGGGTCAGGGGGCAGGAAAGCTTTCTTT.

The chain has TRBV27 and TRBJ1-6; TRBD1 matches 7 bases. The trim removed 5 bases at V and 10 bases at J, leaving 8 bases unmatched. Germline CDR1 reads MNHEY; CDR2 reads SMNVEV (reference sequence). The CDR3 contains 14 residues. The CDR3: CASSPSRGESPLHF. The CDR3 nucleotides read TGTGCCAGCAGTCCATCCAGGGGGGAGTCACCCCTCCACTTT.

As for this clone: This sample includes further DNA sequences coding for the same CDR3. V is TRBV3-1 (or the pseudogene TRBV3-2) and J is TRBJ1-1; D not resolved. The CDR3 extends over 12 amino acids. CDR1 LGHDT and CDR2 YNNKEL come from the germline V gene (reference sequence). The V and J ends lost 4 bases and 3 bases respectively, with 6 bases between them. The CDR3: CASSLDYTEAFF. The CDR3 nucleotides read TGTGCCAGCAGCCTTGACTACACTGAAGCTTTCTTT.

The V gene is TRBV27, the J gene TRBJ2-7; 8 bases agree with TRBD1. Trimming removed 0 bases from V and 2 bases from J; junction bases left unmatched: 3. Germline CDR1 is MNHEY and CDR2 is SMNVEV (reference sequence). The CDR3 extends over 15 amino acids. The CDR3 sequence: CASSLSWTGTYEQYF. For the CDR3, the DNA is TGTGCCAGCAGTTTATCCTGGACAGGGACCTACGAGCAGTACTTC.

This clone has only one observation. The chain is built from TRBV5-6 and TRBJ2-1, with TRBD1 matching over 7 bases. Germline loops: CDR1 SGHDT, CDR2 YYEEEE. The J segment lost 11 bases and the V segment lost 5 bases, leaving 10 bases of the junction unmatched. The CDR3 has 13 amino acids. CDR3 loop: CASSRTGNNQQFF. In DNA, the CDR3 is TGTGCCAGCAGTCGGACAGGAAATAATCAGCAGTTCTTC. Combining the CDR3 with reference TRBV5-6 and TRBJ2-1 gives the whole variable domain DAGVTQSPTHLIKTRGQQVTLRCSPKSGHDTVSWYQQALGQGPQFIFQYYEEEERQRGNFPDRFSGHQFPNYSSELNVNALLLGDSALYLCASSRTGNNQQFFGPGTRLTVL.